The 5 T cell receptor beta chains reported below all come from one sample, sequenced in a study of OX40 agonist ivuxolimab in advanced cancers. The repertoire was sequenced with immunoSEQ multiplex PCR; TCRdb's copy has only in-frame clones and lacks some. The repertoire includes tens of thousands of clones, around 84% of them detected once, and around 1% sits in the top ten. The sample in question was CD4+ or CD8+ T cells sorted from blood, obtained in a trial of the OX40 agonist ivuxolimab. The receptors shown here come from an adult with an advanced solid tumor such as melanoma, head and neck, liver or kidney cancer.

This chain joins TRBV6-5 and TRBJ1-2; D may be TRBD1 (6 bases). V was clipped by 2 bases and J by 5 bases, with 15 bases between them. Germline values: CDR1 MNHEY, CDR2 SVGAGI. The CDR3 totals 15 residues. The DNA of the CDR3 is TGTGCCAGCAGTTACATGGCAGGAAGGGGGTATGGCTACACCTTC. Residues: CASSYMAGRGYGYTF.

This clone was recorded a few times. The gene calls are TRBV6-1 and TRBJ2-2; D is uncertain. CDR1 is MNHNS and CDR2 is SASEGT in the germline V gene. The V and J ends lost 2 bases and 1 base respectively, with 11 bases between them. CDR3 size: 16 residues. The CDR3 loop is CASSERRLENTGELFF. Written as DNA, the CDR3 is TGTGCCAGCAGTGAACGCAGGCTTGAGAACACCGGGGAGCTGTTTTTT.

V usage is TRBV21-1 and J usage is TRBJ2-3; the table's D call of TRBD2 was not tested on the DNA. TRBV21-1 constitutes a pseudogene. CDR3 length equals 17 residues. The CDR3 here is CASSLRTSGYPHDTQYF. The CDR3 bases are TGTGCCAGCAGCCTACGGACTAGCGGGTACCCACACGATACGCAGTATTTT.

The genes are TRBV5-1 and TRBJ2-5, with TRBD2 as a possible D gene (6 bases). The V end lost 4 bases, the J end lost 0 bases, and 16 bases lay between the germline ends. The CDR3 runs to 16 residues. Per the germline V gene, CDR1 is SGHRS and CDR2 is YFSETQ. In DNA form, the CDR3 reads TGCGCCAGCAGCCCGGGGCTAGCGCCGTACCAAGAGACCCAGTACTTC. Protein sequence: CASSPGLAPYQETQYF.

This sequence joins TRBV6-1 and TRBJ2-7; D may be TRBD1 (5 bases). This CDR3 has 14 amino acids. The germline V and J ends were trimmed by 6 bases and 1 base, with 13 bases remaining between them. Germline values: CDR1 MNHNS, CDR2 SASEGT. CDR3 region: CASRDFRVSYEQYF. CDR3 nucleotide sequence: TGTGCCAGCAGAGACTTCAGGGTGTCCTACGAGCAGTACTTC.